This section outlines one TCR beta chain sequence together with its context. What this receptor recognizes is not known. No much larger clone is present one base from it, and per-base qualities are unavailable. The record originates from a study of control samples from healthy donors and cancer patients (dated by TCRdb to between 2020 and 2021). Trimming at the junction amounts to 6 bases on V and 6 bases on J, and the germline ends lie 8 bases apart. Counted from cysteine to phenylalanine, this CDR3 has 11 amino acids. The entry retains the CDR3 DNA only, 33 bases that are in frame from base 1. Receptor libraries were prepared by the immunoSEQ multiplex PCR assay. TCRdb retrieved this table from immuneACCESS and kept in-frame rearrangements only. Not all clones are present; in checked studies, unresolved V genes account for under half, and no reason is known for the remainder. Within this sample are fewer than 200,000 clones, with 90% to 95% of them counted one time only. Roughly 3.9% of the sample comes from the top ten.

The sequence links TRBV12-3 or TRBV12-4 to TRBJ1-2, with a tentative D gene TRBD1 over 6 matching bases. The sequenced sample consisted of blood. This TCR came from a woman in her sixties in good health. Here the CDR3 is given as CASRAGDGYTF. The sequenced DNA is TGTGCCAGCAGGGCAGGGGATGGCTACACCTTC.